Listed below are T cell receptor beta chains from one sample, sequenced in a study of blood T cells in healthy people across ages. TCRdb reanalysed the 5' RACE reads using MiXCR and keeps one entry per CDR3 protein. The profile shows 1.5 million to 2 million distinct CDR3 sequences, approximately 28% of them singletons. Input material: blood. These receptor sequences come from a woman aged 30 to 39 in good health. Each CDR3 is given with its conserved first and last residue. Each record gives: J gene, D gene, V gene, clone size, CDR3 DNA, CDR3 protein. The D gene is left open where the match is weak. Part of the rows lack a size; the others show once, few, many or a class for expanded clones.

j_gene: TRBJ2-1
d_gene: -
v_gene: TRBV30
abundance: once
CDR3nt: TGTGCCTGGAGTGCGGGCTTCAATGAACAGTTCTTC
CDR3aa: CAWSAGFNEQFF

j_gene: TRBJ2-1
d_gene: TRBD2
v_gene: TRBV7-2
abundance: -
CDR3nt: TGTGCCAGCAGCTACACTAGCGGGGGGGATGAGCAGTTCTTC
CDR3aa: CASSYTSGGDEQFF

j_gene: TRBJ2-7
d_gene: -
v_gene: TRBV7-2
abundance: -
CDR3nt: TGTGCCAGCAGCTTAGATCGAACCCAATTAGGCCACGAGCAGTACTTC
CDR3aa: CASSLDRTQLGHEQYF

j_gene: TRBJ1-5
d_gene: TRBD1
v_gene: TRBV12-5
abundance: -
CDR3nt: TGTGCTAGTGGTTTCGAGGTGGAACAGGGGCGTCAGCCCCAGCATTTT
CDR3aa: CASGFEVEQGRQPQHF

j_gene: TRBJ2-2
d_gene: -
v_gene: TRBV12-3/TRBV12-4
abundance: -
CDR3nt: TGTGCCAGCAGTTTTGGGCGGGGCAACACCGGGGAGCTGTTTTTT
CDR3aa: CASSFGRGNTGELFF

j_gene: TRBJ2-6
d_gene: -
v_gene: TRBV5-5
abundance: many
CDR3nt: TGTGCCAGCAGCCCCATCCAGTCCTCTGGGGCCAACGTCCTGACTTTC
CDR3aa: CASSPIQSSGANVLTF

j_gene: TRBJ1-2
d_gene: -
v_gene: TRBV5-5
abundance: -
CDR3nt: TGTGCCAGCAGCTTGGATGAGGAGGGCTACACCTTC
CDR3aa: CASSLDEEGYTF

j_gene: TRBJ1-2
d_gene: -
v_gene: TRBV6-7
abundance: -
CDR3nt: TGTGCCAGCAGCTCACCCGGGAGGGAGTATGGCTACACCTTC
CDR3aa: CASSSPGREYGYTF

j_gene: TRBJ1-5
d_gene: -
v_gene: TRBV29-1
abundance: many
CDR3nt: TGCAGCGGGATGACCGGGACCCTCCAGCCCCAGCATTTT
CDR3aa: CSGMTGTLQPQHF

j_gene: TRBJ2-7
d_gene: -
v_gene: TRBV5-5
abundance: many
CDR3nt: TGTGCCAGCACTTGGGGGAGTGGGGGTTCGCCTGAGCAGTACTTC
CDR3aa: CASTWGSGGSPEQYF

j_gene: TRBJ2-7
d_gene: -
v_gene: TRBV2
abundance: -
CDR3nt: TGTGCCAGCAGTGAAGAGGCGGGGGCCTCCTACGAGCAGTACTTC
CDR3aa: CASSEEAGASYEQYF

j_gene: TRBJ2-7
d_gene: -
v_gene: TRBV20-1
abundance: -
CDR3nt: TGCAGTGCTCTAATTCGGGGATTCAGGGACGAGGACGAGCAGTACTTC
CDR3aa: CSALIRGFRDEDEQYF

j_gene: TRBJ1-1
d_gene: -
v_gene: TRBV5-1
abundance: -
CDR3nt: TGCGCCAGCAGCTTGGACAGCCCCGGGGCTGAAGCTTTCTTT
CDR3aa: CASSLDSPGAEAFF

j_gene: TRBJ2-3
d_gene: -
v_gene: TRBV7-9
abundance: -
CDR3nt: TGTGCCATCAGCTTGGGGGAAGCCGGTACGCAGTATTTT
CDR3aa: CAISLGEAGTQYF

j_gene: TRBJ2-7
d_gene: TRBD2
v_gene: TRBV4-1
abundance: -
CDR3nt: TGCGCCAGCAGCCGAGGACTAGCTTTTTCCTACGAGCAGTACTTC
CDR3aa: CASSRGLAFSYEQYF

j_gene: TRBJ2-3
d_gene: -
v_gene: TRBV11-2
abundance: many
CDR3nt: TGTGCCAGCAGCCCCAGGGTTTTCGCAGATACGCAGTATTTT
CDR3aa: CASSPRVFADTQYF

j_gene: TRBJ2-5
d_gene: TRBD1
v_gene: TRBV6-5
abundance: many
CDR3nt: TGTGCCAGCAACAGGGGGCGAGGGGAGACCCAGTACTTC
CDR3aa: CASNRGRGETQYF

j_gene: TRBJ2-2
d_gene: -
v_gene: TRBV29-1
abundance: -
CDR3nt: TGCAGCGTTCGAACGGGCGGGGAGCTGTTTTTT
CDR3aa: CSVRTGGELFF

j_gene: TRBJ1-1
d_gene: -
v_gene: TRBV12-3/TRBV12-4
abundance: -
CDR3nt: TGTACCACCCGCCCAGGGGAGAACACTGAAGCTTTCTTT
CDR3aa: CTTRPGENTEAFF

j_gene: TRBJ2-7
d_gene: -
v_gene: TRBV5-1
abundance: few
CDR3nt: TGCGCCAGCAGCTTGGATATACTCTCTCCCCCCTACGAGCAGTACTTC
CDR3aa: CASSLDILSPPYEQYF

j_gene: TRBJ2-7
d_gene: -
v_gene: TRBV25-1
abundance: -
CDR3nt: TGTGCCAGCAGCGCTCAAGGCTCCTTCTACGAGCAGTACTTC
CDR3aa: CASSAQGSFYEQYF

j_gene: TRBJ2-1
d_gene: TRBD2
v_gene: TRBV7-9
abundance: -
CDR3nt: TGTGCCAGCAGCACAGGGACTAGCACTATATACAATGAGCAGTTCTTC
CDR3aa: CASSTGTSTIYNEQFF

j_gene: TRBJ1-6
d_gene: -
v_gene: TRBV7-9
abundance: few
CDR3nt: TGTGCCAGCAGCTTTGGGGACCGGACCTATAATTCACCCCTCCACTTT
CDR3aa: CASSFGDRTYNSPLHF

j_gene: TRBJ2-5
d_gene: -
v_gene: TRBV20-1
abundance: many
CDR3nt: TGCAGTGCCCGTTATGTTGAGGACCAGTACTTC
CDR3aa: CSARYVEDQYF

j_gene: TRBJ2-1
d_gene: TRBD2
v_gene: TRBV9
abundance: -
CDR3nt: TGTGCCAGCAGCGCTTCTATAGCGGGAGCTCGGTCAGGTGAGCAGTTCTTC
CDR3aa: CASSASIAGARSGEQFF